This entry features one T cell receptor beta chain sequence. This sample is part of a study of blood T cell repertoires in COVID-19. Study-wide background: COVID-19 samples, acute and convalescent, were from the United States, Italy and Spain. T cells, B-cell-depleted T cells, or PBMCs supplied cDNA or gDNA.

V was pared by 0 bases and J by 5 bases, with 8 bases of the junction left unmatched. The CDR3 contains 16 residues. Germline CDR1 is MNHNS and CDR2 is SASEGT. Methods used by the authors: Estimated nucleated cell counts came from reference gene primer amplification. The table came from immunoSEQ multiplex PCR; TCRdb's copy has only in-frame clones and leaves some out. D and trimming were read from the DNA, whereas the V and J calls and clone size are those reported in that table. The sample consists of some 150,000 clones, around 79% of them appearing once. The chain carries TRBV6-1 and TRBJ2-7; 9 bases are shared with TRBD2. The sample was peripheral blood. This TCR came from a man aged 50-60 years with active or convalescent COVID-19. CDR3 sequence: CASSEASGRYFNEQYF. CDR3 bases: TGTGCCAGCAGTGAAGCTAGCGGGAGATACTTTAACGAGCAGTACTTC.